The 9 T cell receptor beta chains below all came from one sample that was sequenced in a study of cytomegalovirus exposure and HLA in healthy donors. Both 60 Vbeta primers and 13 Jbeta primers went into the PCR. Some clones are missing from TCRdb's copy, which holds only in-frame ones; the method was immunoSEQ multiplex PCR. The data hold about 120,000 clones, with 80% observed a single time. Source material: PBMCs. The receptors here all came from a man aged 30 to 39 in good health and CMV-seronegative.

This clone was observed once. The rearrangement links TRBV7-8 to TRBJ2-2, with a tentative D call TRBD1 (6 bases). This CDR3 has 15 amino acids. The germline CDR1 and CDR2 sequences are SGHVS and FQNEAQ. Trimming shortened V by 5 bases and J by 1 base, and 11 bases separated the two germline ends. CDR3 nucleotide sequence: TGTGCCAGCAGCCACACGACAGGGAACACCGGGGAGCTGTTTTTT. The encoded protein is CASSHTTGNTGELFF.

This sequence joins TRBV19 and TRBJ1-1, with D perhaps TRBD1 (5 bases). This CDR3 region has 13 residues. V was clipped by 7 bases and J by 6 bases, with 15 bases between them. The germline gives CDR1 LNHDA, CDR2 SQIVND (reference sequence). The CDR3 protein is CASTTFTGAEAFF. CDR3 DNA: TGTGCCAGTACCACCTTCACGGGGGCTGAAGCTTTCTTT.

The chain joins TRBV28 to TRBJ1-4; 8 bases are a match to TRBD1. V lost 6 bases and J lost 8; bases outside the gene matches: 11. CDR1 and CDR2 (germline): MDHEN, SYDVKM. CDR3 length equals 15 residues. The CDR3 DNA reads as TGTGCCAGCAGCGAGACAGGGGTTGAGAAGGAAAAACTGTTTTTT. It translates to CASSETGVEKEKLFF.

V usage is TRBV19 and J usage is TRBJ1-2; D uncertain. Trimming took off 3 bases at V and 5 bases at J, with 10 bases between the two ends. The germline CDR1 and CDR2 sequences are LNHDA and SQIVND (reference sequence). This CDR3 contains 13 residues. The CDR3 sequence: CASSMSETYGYTF. The CDR3 nucleotides read TGTGCCAGTAGTATGTCGGAGACGTATGGCTACACCTTC.

This chain joins TRBV18 and TRBJ2-3, with 7 bases identical to TRBD2. Trimming at V came to 6 bases and at J to 4 bases, leaving 25 bases not matched to a gene. Germline lookup yields CDR1 KGHSH and CDR2 LQKENI. The CDR3 is 20 amino acids. CDR3 region: CASSQLAVVPRRESADTQYF. The DNA of the CDR3 is TGTGCCAGCTCCCAACTAGCTGTGGTCCCTCGGCGGGAGAGCGCAGATACGCAGTATTTT. Variable domain in full (rest from reference TRBV18 and TRBJ2-3): NAGVMQNPRHLVRRRGQEARLRCSPMKGHSHVYWYRQLPEEGLKFMVYLQKENIIDESGMPKERFSAEFPKEGPSILRIQQVVRGDSAAYFCASSQLAVVPRRESADTQYFGPGTRLTVL.

This chain's CDR3 is CAWRTDRGQKANTGELFF. DNA of the CDR3: TGTGCCTGGAGGACGGACAGGGGGCAGAAAGCGAACACCGGGGAGCTGTTTTTT. The rearrangement uses TRBV30 and TRBJ2-2; 11 bases are a match to TRBD1. This CDR3 has 18 amino acids. The germline V gene has CDR1 GTSNPN and CDR2 SVGIG (reference sequence). J lost 0 bases, V lost 3 bases, and 9 bases had no gene match.

The chain combines TRBV4-1 with TRBJ1-2, with no clear D. V was trimmed by 4 bases and J by 5 bases, leaving 11 bases between them. The CDR3 is made up of 13 amino acids. Germline V lookup: CDR1 MGHRA, CDR2 YSYEKL. The CDR3 DNA reads TGCGCCAGCAGCCCTGCGGCAGAGTATGGCTACACCTTC. Protein: CASSPAAEYGYTF.

As for this clone: The junction shows a germline mismatch at one end, possibly a read error. This rearrangement joins TRBV4-3 to TRBJ2-2; D is undetermined. Per germline, CDR1 LGHNA and CDR2 YSLEER. The CDR3 sequence is 15 residues long. CDR3 nucleotides: TGCGCCAGCGGCCAAGTCAGTAAGAACACCGGGGAGCTGTTTTTT. Amino acids: CASGQVSKNTGELFF.

This rearrangement joins TRBV21-1 to TRBJ2-5; the table gives TRBD1 as D, unverified against the DNA. TRBV21-1 is a pseudogene. This CDR3 has 15 residues. For the CDR3, the DNA is TGTGCCAGCAGTACGGACAGGGAGATCCAAGAGACCCAGTACTTC. This codes for CASSTDREIQETQYF.